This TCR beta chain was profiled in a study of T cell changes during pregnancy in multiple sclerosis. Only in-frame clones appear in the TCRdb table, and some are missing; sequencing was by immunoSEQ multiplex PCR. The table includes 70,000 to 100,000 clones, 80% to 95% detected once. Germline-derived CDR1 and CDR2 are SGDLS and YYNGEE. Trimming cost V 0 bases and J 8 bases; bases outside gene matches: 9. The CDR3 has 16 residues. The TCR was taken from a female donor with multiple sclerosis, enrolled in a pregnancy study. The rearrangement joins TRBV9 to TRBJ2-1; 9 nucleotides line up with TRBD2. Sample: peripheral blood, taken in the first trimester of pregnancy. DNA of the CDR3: TGTGCCAGCAGCGTAGATGGTAGCGGGGGATCTGATGAGCAGTTCTTC. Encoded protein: CASSVDGSGGSDEQFF.